The sequence of this T cell receptor (beta chain) was determined in a study of cytotoxic CD8 clonotypes in ibrutinib-treated CLL. There are a few counts of this clone. The CDR3 is 13 amino acids. The germline V gene has CDR1 GTSNPN and CDR2 SVGIG (reference sequence). Trimming stripped 5 bases from V and 3 bases from J, with 11 bases between. Method: immunoSEQ multiplex PCR; TCRdb's copy keeps in-frame clones and lacks some. In the table there are 150,000 or so clones, more than 80% of which are singletons. This receptor was taken from a human donor with chronic lymphocytic leukemia. The chain combines TRBV30 with TRBJ1-5, with unresolved D. The sequencing here drew on PBMCs, taken after 24 months of ibrutinib treatment. CDR3 in amino acids: CAWGRALNQPQHF. The CDR3 DNA is TGTGCCTGGGGGAGAGCCCTCAATCAGCCCCAGCATTTT.